Given below is one TCR beta chain in context. The data belong to a study of shared clonotypes between healthy human individuals. TCRdb's copy holds only in-frame clones and misses some; the assay was immunoSEQ multiplex PCR. This table holds more than 1 million clones, about 84% found once. The CDR3 runs to 17 residues. V was pared by 3 bases and J by 8 bases, with 14 bases of the junction left unmatched. Per germline, CDR1 KGHSH and CDR2 LQKENI. The V call is TRBV18, the J call TRBJ2-1; 9 bases line up with TRBD1. The receptor was derived from a man younger than 35 in good health. Some clones in this sample may be carry-over from other donors' samples. The sequenced material came from memory CD4+ T cells from PBMCs. Documented subset: CD45RA-negative fraction. The CDR3 loop is CASSPSTGTGKSHEQFF. The CDR3 DNA reads as TGTGCCAGCTCACCTAGTACCGGGACAGGGAAATCACATGAGCAGTTCTTC.